This T cell receptor (beta chain) was sequenced in a study of T cells in Graves' hyperthyroidism and ophthalmopathy. Regarding the study as a whole: Before onset, ophthalmopathy was predicted by the model a median approximately 6.7 months earlier.

Template material for amplifying TCR beta CDR3 regions consisted of RNA transcripts. A set of HTBI primers served as the primers for a first-round RT-PCR of the TCR CDR3. From the multiplex PCR reads, TCRdb called clonotypes with MiXCR, one entry per CDR3 protein. Among about 740,000 distinct CDR3 sequences listed, 14% were seen once. Germline V gives CDR1 DFQATT, CDR2 SNEGSKA (reference sequence). Trimming cost V 0 bases and J 9 bases, with 12 bases left between them. CDR3 size: 13 residues. This clonotype has at least ten counts. As yet, its antigen is unknown. The V and J genes are TRBV20-1 and TRBJ1-5; D gene ambiguous. The TCR sequence derives from a young woman with Graves' hyperthyroidism. The source material was blood. Here the CDR3 reads CSARDRISGPQHF. The CDR3 nucleotides are TGCAGTGCTAGAGATCGCATATCTGGGCCCCAGCATTTT.